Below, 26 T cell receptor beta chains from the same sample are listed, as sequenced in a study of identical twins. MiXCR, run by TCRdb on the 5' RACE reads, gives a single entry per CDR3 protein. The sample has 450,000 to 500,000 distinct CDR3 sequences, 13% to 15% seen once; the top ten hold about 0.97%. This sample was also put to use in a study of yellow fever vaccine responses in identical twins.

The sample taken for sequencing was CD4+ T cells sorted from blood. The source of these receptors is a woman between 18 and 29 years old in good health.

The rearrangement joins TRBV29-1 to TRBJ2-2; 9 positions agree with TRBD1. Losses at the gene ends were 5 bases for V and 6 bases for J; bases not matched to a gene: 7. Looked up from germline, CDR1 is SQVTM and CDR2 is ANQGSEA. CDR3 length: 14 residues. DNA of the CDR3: TGCAGCGTTTTCCGGGACAGGGCTTCCGGGGAGCTGTTTTTT. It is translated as CSVFRDRASGELFF.

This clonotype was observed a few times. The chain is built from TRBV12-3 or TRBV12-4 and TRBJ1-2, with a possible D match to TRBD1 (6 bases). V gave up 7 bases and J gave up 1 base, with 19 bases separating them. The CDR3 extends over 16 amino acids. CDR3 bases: TGTGCCAGCACTACAGCGGCGGGACACTTTAACTATGGCTACACCTTC. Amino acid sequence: CASTTAAGHFNYGYTF.

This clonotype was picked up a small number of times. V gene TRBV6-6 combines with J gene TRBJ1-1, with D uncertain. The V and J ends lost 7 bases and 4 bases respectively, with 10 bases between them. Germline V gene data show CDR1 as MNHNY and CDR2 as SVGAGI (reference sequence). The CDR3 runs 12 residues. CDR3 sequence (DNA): TGTGCCAGCATCGCCCCAGGCACTGAAGCTTTCTTT. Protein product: CASIAPGTEAFF.

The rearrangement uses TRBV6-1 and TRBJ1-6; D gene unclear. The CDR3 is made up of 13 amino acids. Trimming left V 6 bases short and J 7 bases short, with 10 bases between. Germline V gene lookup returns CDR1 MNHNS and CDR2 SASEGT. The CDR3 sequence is CASRTGGNSPLHF. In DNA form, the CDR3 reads TGTGCCAGCAGAACGGGCGGAAATTCACCCCTCCACTTT.

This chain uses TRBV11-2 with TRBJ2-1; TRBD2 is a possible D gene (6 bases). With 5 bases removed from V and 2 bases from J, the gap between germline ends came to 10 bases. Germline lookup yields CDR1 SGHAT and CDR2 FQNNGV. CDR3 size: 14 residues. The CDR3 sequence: CASSPGVTYNEQFF. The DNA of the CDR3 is TGTGCCAGCAGCCCGGGAGTCACCTACAATGAGCAGTTCTTC. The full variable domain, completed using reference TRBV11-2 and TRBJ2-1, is EAGVAQSPRYKIIEKRQSVAFWCNPISGHATLYWYQQILGQGPKLLIQFQNNGVVDDSQLPKDRFSAERLKGVDSTLKIQPAKLEDSAVYLCASSPGVTYNEQFFGPGTRLTVL.

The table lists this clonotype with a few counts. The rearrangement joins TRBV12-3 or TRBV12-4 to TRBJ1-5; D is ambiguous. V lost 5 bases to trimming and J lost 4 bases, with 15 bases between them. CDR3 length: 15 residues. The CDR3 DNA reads TGTGCCAGCAGTCCCTTAGACGGGCGGAATCAGCCCCAGCATTTT. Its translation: CASSPLDGRNQPQHF.

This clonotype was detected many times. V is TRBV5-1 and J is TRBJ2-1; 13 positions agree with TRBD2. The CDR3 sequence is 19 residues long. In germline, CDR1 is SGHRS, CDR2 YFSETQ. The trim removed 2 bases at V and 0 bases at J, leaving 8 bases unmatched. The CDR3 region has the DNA TGCGCCAGCAGCTTTACGGGACTAGCGGGGTCGGCCTCCTACAATGAGCAGTTCTTC. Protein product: CASSFTGLAGSASYNEQFF. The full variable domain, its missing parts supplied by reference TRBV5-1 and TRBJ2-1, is KAGVTQTPRYLIKTRGQQVTLSCSPISGHRSVSWYQQTPGQGLQFLFEYFSETQRNKGNFPGRFSGRQFSNSRSEMNVSTLELGDSALYLCASSFTGLAGSASYNEQFFGPGTRLTVL.

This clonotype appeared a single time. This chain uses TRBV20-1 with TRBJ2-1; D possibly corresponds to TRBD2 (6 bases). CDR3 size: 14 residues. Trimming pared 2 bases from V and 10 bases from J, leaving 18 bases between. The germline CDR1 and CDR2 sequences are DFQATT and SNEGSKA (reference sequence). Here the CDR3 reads CSARSERAGQEQFF. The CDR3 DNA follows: TGCAGTGCTAGATCCGAGCGGGCCGGCCAAGAGCAGTTCTTC.

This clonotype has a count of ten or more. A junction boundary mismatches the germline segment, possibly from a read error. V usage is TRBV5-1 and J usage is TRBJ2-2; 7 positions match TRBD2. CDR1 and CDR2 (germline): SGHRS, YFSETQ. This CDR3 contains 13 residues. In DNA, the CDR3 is TGTGCCAGCAGCGGGACTGGCACCGGGGAGCTGTTTTTT. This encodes CASSGTGTGELFF.

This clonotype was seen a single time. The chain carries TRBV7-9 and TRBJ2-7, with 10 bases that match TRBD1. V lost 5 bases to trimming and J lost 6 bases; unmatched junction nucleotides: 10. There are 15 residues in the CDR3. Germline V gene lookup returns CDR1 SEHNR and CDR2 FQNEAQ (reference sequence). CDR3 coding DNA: TGTGCCAGCAGCGTTACCGGGACAGGGGTAGCCGAGCAGTACTTC. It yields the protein CASSVTGTGVAEQYF. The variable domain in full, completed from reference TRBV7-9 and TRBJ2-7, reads DTGVSQNPRHKITKRGQNVTFRCDPISEHNRLYWYRQTLGQGPEFLTYFQNEAQLEKSRLLSDRFSAERPKGSFSTLEIQRTEQGDSAMYLCASSVTGTGVAEQYFGPGTRLTVT.

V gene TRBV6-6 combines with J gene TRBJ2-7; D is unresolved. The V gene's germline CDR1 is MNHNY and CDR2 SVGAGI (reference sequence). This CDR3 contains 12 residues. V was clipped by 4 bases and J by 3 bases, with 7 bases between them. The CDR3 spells CASSSLVYEQYF. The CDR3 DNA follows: TGTGCCAGCAGTTCTTTGGTCTACGAGCAGTACTTC.

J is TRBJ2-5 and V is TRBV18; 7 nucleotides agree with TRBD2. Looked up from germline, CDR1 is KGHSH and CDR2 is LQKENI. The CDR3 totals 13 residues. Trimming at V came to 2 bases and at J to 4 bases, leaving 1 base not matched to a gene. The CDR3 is CASSPAGVETQYF. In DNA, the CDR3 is TGTGCCAGCTCACCAGCGGGAGTAGAGACCCAGTACTTC.

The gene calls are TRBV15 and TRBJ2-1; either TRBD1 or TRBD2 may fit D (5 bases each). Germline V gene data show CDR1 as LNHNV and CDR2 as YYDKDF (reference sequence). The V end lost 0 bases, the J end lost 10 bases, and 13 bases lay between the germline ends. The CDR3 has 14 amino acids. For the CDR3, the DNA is TGTGCCACCAGCAGAGAGGGGACCAGACGGGAGCAGTTCTTC. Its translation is CATSREGTRREQFF.

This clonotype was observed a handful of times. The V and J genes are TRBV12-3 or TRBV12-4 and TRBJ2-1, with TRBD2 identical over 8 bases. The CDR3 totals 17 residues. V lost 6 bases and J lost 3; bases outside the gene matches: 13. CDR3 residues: CASRATLAGGLYNEQFF. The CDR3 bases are TGTGCCAGCAGAGCCACGCTGGCGGGGGGTCTCTACAATGAGCAGTTCTTC.

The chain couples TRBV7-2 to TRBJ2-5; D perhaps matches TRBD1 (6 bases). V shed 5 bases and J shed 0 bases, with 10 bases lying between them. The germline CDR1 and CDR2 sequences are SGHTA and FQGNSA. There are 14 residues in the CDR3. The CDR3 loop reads CASSPRGHQETQYF. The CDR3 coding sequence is TGTGCCAGCAGCCCCAGGGGCCACCAAGAGACCCAGTACTTC.

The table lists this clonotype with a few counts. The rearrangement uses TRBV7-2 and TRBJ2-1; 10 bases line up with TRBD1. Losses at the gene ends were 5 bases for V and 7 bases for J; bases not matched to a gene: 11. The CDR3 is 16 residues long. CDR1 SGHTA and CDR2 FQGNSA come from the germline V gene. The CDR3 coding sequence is TGTGCCAGCAGCACCACCGGGACAGGGGTTACAAATGAGCAGTTCTTC. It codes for CASSTTGTGVTNEQFF. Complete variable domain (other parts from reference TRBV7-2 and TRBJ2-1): GAGVSQSPSNKVTEKGKDVELRCDPISGHTALYWYRQSLGQGLEFLIYFQGNSAPDKSGLPSDRFSAERTGGSVSTLTIQRTQQEDSAVYLCASSTTGTGVTNEQFFGPGTRLTVL.

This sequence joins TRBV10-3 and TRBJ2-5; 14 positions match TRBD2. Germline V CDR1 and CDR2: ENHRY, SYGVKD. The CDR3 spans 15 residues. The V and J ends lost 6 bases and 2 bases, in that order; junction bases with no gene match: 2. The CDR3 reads CAIRGTSGGQETQYF. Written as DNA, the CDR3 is TGTGCCATCAGGGGGACTAGCGGGGGTCAAGAGACCCAGTACTTC.

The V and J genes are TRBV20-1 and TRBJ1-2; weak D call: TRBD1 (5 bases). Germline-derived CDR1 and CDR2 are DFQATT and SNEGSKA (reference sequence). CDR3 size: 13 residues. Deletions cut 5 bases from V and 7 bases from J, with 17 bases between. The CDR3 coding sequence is TGCAGTGCTCGAGGACACCTCCTTGGTGGCTACACCTTC. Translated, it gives CSARGHLLGGYTF.

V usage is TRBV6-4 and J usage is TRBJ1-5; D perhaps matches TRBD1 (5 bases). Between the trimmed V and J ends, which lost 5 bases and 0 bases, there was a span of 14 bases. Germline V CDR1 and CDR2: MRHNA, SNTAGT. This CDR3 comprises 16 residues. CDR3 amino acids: CASSPRDWNSNQPQHF. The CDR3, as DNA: TGTGCCAGCAGTCCCCGGGACTGGAATAGCAATCAGCCCCAGCATTTT.

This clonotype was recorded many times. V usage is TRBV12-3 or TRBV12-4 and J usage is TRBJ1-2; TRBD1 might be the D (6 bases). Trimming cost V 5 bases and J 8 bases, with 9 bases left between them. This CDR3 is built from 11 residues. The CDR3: CASSTGYGYTF. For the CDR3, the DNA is TGTGCCAGCAGTACAGGGTACGGCTACACCTTC.

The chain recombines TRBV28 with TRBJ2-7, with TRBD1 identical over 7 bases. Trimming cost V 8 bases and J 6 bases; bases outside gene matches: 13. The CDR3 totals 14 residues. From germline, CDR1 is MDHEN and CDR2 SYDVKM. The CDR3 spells CASGKQGWFGEQYF. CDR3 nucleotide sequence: TGTGCCAGCGGGAAACAGGGGTGGTTTGGCGAGCAGTACTTC. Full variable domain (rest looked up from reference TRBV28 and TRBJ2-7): DVKVTQSSRYLVKRTGEKVFLECVQDMDHENMFWYRQDPGLGLRLIYFSYDVKMKEKGDIPEGYSVSREKKERFSLILESASTNQTSMYLCASGKQGWFGEQYFGPGTRLTVT.

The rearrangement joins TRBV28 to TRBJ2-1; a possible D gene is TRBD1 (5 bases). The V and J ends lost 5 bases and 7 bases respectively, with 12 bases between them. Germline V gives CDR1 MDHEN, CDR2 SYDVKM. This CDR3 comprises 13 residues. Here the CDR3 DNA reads TGTGCCAGCAGTCCCGCAGGGAAAAATGAGCAGTTCTTC. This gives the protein CASSPAGKNEQFF. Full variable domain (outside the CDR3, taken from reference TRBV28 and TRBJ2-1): DVKVTQSSRYLVKRTGEKVFLECVQDMDHENMFWYRQDPGLGLRLIYFSYDVKMKEKGDIPEGYSVSREKKERFSLILESASTNQTSMYLCASSPAGKNEQFFGPGTRLTVL.

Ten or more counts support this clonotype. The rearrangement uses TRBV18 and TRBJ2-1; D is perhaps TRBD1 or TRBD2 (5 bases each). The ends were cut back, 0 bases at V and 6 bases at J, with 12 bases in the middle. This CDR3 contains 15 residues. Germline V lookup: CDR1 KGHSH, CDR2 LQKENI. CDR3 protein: CASSPPNRGANEQFF. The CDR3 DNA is TGTGCCAGCTCACCACCGAATCGAGGGGCCAATGAGCAGTTCTTC.

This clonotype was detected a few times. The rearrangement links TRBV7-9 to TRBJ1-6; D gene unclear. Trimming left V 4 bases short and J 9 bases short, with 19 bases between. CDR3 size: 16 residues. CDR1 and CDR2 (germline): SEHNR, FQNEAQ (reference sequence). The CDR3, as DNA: TGTGCCAGCAGCTCCCGGAGTCCTCGAGGTACTTCACCCCTCCACTTT. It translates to CASSSRSPRGTSPLHF. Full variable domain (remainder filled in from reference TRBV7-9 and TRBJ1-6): DTGVSQNPRHKITKRGQNVTFRCDPISEHNRLYWYRQTLGQGPEFLTYFQNEAQLEKSRLLSDRFSAERPKGSFSTLEIQRTEQGDSAMYLCASSSRSPRGTSPLHFGNGTRLTVT.

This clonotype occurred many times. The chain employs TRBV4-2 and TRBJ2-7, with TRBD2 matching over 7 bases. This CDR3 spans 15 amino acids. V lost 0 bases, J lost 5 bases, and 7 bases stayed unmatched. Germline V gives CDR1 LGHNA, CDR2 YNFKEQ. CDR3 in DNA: TGTGCCAGCAGCCAAGATGTCGCGGGGGTCAACGAGCAGTACTTC. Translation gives CASSQDVAGVNEQYF.

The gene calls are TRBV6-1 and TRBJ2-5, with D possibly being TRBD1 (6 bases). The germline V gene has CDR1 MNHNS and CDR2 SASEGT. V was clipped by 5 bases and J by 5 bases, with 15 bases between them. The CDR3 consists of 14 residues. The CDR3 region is CASSTYRAPETQYF. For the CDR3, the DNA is TGTGCCAGCAGTACATACAGGGCCCCGGAGACCCAGTACTTC.